This is a list of T cell receptor beta chains from one sample in a study of blood T cell repertoires in COVID-19. This table comes from immunoSEQ multiplex PCR, and its TCRdb copy is limited to in-frame clones, with some not included. The sample has about 250,000 clones; about 87% are singletons. The source material was peripheral blood. These receptor sequences come from a woman under 40 with COVID-19, enrolled during active disease. Each CDR3 is given with its conserved first and last residue. The D gene is left open where the match is weak. The size entry is marked missing in some rows and otherwise reads once, few, many or a size class.

TRBV28	once	TRBD1	TRBJ2-7	CASSSYRGPLPEQYF	TGTGCCAGCAGTTCCTACAGGGGCCCCTTGCCCGAGCAGTACTTC
TRBV7-9	-	TRBD1	TRBJ1-1	CASMNLRGKNTEAFF	TGTGCCAGTATGAACCTCAGGGGGAAGAACACTGAAGCTTTCTTT
TRBV9	once	TRBD2	TRBJ2-1	CASSPHSGTSSYNEQFF	TGTGCCAGCAGCCCCCATAGCGGGACCAGCTCCTACAATGAGCAGTTCTTC
TRBV12-3/TRBV12-4	-	-	TRBJ2-7	CASRRRDSYEQYF	TGTGCCAGCAGAAGGAGAGATTCCTACGAGCAGTACTTC
TRBV4-2	-	TRBD1	TRBJ2-1	CASSQDWDRGWNEQFF	TGTGCCAGCAGCCAAGATTGGGACAGGGGTTGGAATGAGCAGTTCTTC
TRBV27	-	TRBD2	TRBJ2-1	CASSLRAGGSYNEQFF	TGTGCCAGCAGCTTAAGAGCGGGGGGCTCCTACAATGAGCAGTTCTTC
TRBV11-2	-	-	TRBJ1-1	CASSLEGAVDTEAFF	TGTGCCAGCAGCTTAGAGGGGGCGGTGGACACTGAAGCTTTCTTT
TRBV4-2	-	TRBD1	TRBJ2-6	CASSQETGRGANVLTF	TGTGCCAGCAGCCAAGAGACAGGGAGAGGGGCCAACGTCCTGACTTTC
TRBV18	-	-	TRBJ2-1	CASSPDRSDWYNEQFF	TGTGCCAGCTCACCCGACAGGTCCGATTGGTACAATGAGCAGTTCTTC
TRBV12-3/TRBV12-4	-	-	TRBJ2-1	CASSFHVEGQFF	TGTGCCAGCAGTTTCCATGTGGAGGGGCAGTTCTTC
TRBV28	-	TRBD2	TRBJ2-3	CASMGSSGVADTQYF	TGTGCCAGCATGGGGTCTAGCGGGGTGGCAGATACGCAGTATTTT
TRBV29-1	many	-	TRBJ1-1	CSVEGGPEAFF	TGCAGCGTTGAGGGGGGTCCGGAAGCTTTCTTT
TRBV7-8	-	TRBD1	TRBJ1-6	CASSSAGGSPLHF	TGTGCCAGCAGCTCAGCAGGGGGCTCACCCCTCCACTTT
TRBV18	-	TRBD1	TRBJ2-7	CASSHGDRGYEQYF	TGTGCCAGCTCACACGGGGACAGGGGCTACGAGCAGTACTTC
TRBV29-1	-	-	TRBJ2-3	CSVEQSTDTQYF	TGCAGCGTTGAACAGAGCACAGATACGCAGTATTTT
TRBV3-1/TRBV3-2	-	-	TRBJ1-5	CASSQLGLPSMPQHF	TGTGCCAGCAGCCAATTGGGCCTGCCCTCGATGCCCCAGCATTTT
TRBV3-1/TRBV3-2	-	-	TRBJ1-4	CASSQDATGLNEKLFF	TGTGCCAGCAGCCAAGACGCGACAGGCCTTAATGAAAAACTGTTTTTT
TRBV10-2	-	TRBD2	TRBJ2-5	CASSEGAIAGAYQETQYF	TGCGCCAGCAGTGAAGGGGCCATAGCGGGGGCCTACCAAGAGACCCAGTACTTC
TRBV28	-	TRBD1	TRBJ1-1	CASRTGGVNTEAFF	TGTGCCAGCAGGACAGGGGGCGTGAACACTGAAGCTTTCTTT
TRBV19	-	-	TRBJ2-7	CASTPRGGNEQYF	TGTGCCAGTACCCCTCGGGGTGGGAACGAGCAGTACTTC
TRBV10-3	few	-	TRBJ1-6	CAISESDSRAGDSPLHF	TGTGCCATCAGTGAGTCGGACTCCAGGGCGGGGGATTCACCCCTCCACTTT
TRBV24-1	-	TRBD1	TRBJ2-1	CATSDSQGEWSYNEQFF	TGTGCCACCAGTGATTCCCAGGGGGAATGGAGCTACAATGAGCAGTTCTTC
TRBV5-1	-	TRBD1	TRBJ1-1	CASSLDRGPSEAFF	TGCGCCAGCAGCTTGGACAGGGGGCCGTCTGAAGCTTTCTTT
TRBV19	-	-	TRBJ1-5	CASSIRQGSNQPQHF	TGTGCCAGTAGTATTCGGCAGGGGAGCAATCAGCCCCAGCATTTT
TRBV6-5	-	TRBD2	TRBJ2-7	CASSLAGGSSYEQYF	TGTGCCAGCAGCTTAGCGGGCGGAAGCTCCTACGAGCAGTACTTC
TRBV2	-	TRBD1	TRBJ2-7	CASSPQGVSSYEQYF	TGTGCCAGCTCACCACAGGGGGTGAGCTCCTACGAGCAGTACTTC
TRBV5-1	-	TRBD1	TRBJ2-3	CASSWDRGTDTQYF	TGCGCCAGCAGCTGGGACAGGGGTACAGATACGCAGTATTTT
TRBV19	-	TRBD2	TRBJ2-2	CASSKVAGNTGELFF	TGTGCCAGTAGTAAGGTAGCGGGGAACACCGGGGAGCTGTTTTTT
TRBV28	-	-	TRBJ1-1	CASSLGGANTEAFF	TGTGCCAGCAGCTTGGGAGGGGCGAACACTGAAGCTTTCTTT
TRBV4-2	-	-	TRBJ2-3	CASSQGGRTDTQYF	TGTGCCAGCAGCCAAGGAGGTAGAACAGATACGCAGTATTTT
TRBV25-1	-	TRBD1	TRBJ2-7	CASSEFGTGGIYEQYF	TGTGCCAGCAGTGAATTTGGGACAGGGGGCATCTACGAGCAGTACTTC
TRBV10-3	-	-	TRBJ1-6	CAISENSQGGPLHF	TGTGCCATCAGTGAGAATTCCCAGGGAGGACCCCTCCACTTT
TRBV10-1	-	TRBD2	TRBJ2-7	CASSNSGAYEQYF	TGCGCCAGCAGTAATAGCGGGGCATACGAGCAGTACTTC
TRBV19	-	TRBD1	TRBJ2-5	CASSTRGTGPQETQYF	TGTGCCAGTAGTACCCGAGGGACAGGACCCCAAGAGACCCAGTACTTC
TRBV24-1	-	-	TRBJ2-5	CATSVGVTQYF	TGTGCCACCAGTGTCGGGGTGACCCAGTACTTC
TRBV3-1/TRBV3-2	-	TRBD1	TRBJ1-2	CASSQGQGSYGYTF	TGTGCCAGCAGCCAAGGACAGGGTAGCTATGGCTACACCTTC
TRBV15	-	-	TRBJ2-5	CATSSERLETQYF	TGTGCCACCAGCAGCGAGAGATTGGAGACCCAGTACTTC
TRBV9	-	-	TRBJ2-1	CASSPGSWDNEQFF	TGTGCCAGCAGCCCAGGATCCTGGGACAATGAGCAGTTCTTC
TRBV6-5	-	TRBD1	TRBJ1-4	CASSHGTANEKLFF	TGTGCCAGCAGTCATGGGACAGCGAATGAAAAACTGTTTTTT
TRBV7-2	-	-	TRBJ2-1	CASRFAGSSYNEQFF	TGTGCCAGCAGGTTTGCGGGGAGCTCCTACAATGAGCAGTTCTTC
TRBV29-1	-	TRBD1	TRBJ1-1	CSVGQDLNTEAFF	TGCAGCGTCGGACAGGATCTAAACACTGAAGCTTTCTTT
TRBV10-1	-	TRBD1	TRBJ2-4	CASSPIVFGTGSLGKNIQYF	TGCGCCAGCAGTCCAATTGTATTTGGGACAGGGAGTCTCGGCAAAAACATTCAGTACTTC
TRBV18	-	-	TRBJ2-2	CASSLAGRNTGELFF	TGTGCCAGCTCATTGGCCGGGAGGAACACCGGGGAGCTGTTTTTT
TRBV9	once	-	TRBJ1-1	CASSVSPTTEAFF	TGTGCCAGCAGCGTGAGTCCGACAACTGAAGCTTTCTTT
TRBV28	few	-	TRBJ1-6	CASSPSVGLGAFNSPLHF	TGTGCCAGCAGTCCCTCCGTCGGCCTAGGGGCCTTTAATTCACCCCTCCACTTT
TRBV2	-	-	TRBJ1-5	CASMVGGNQPQHF	TGTGCCAGCATGGTAGGGGGCAATCAGCCCCAGCATTTT
TRBV11-2	once	-	TRBJ2-3	CASSLTVATDTQYF	TGTGCCAGCAGCTTGACAGTCGCCACAGATACGCAGTATTTT
TRBV7-9	-	TRBD1	TRBJ1-4	CASRQGQGAGEKLFF	TGTGCCAGCAGGCAAGGACAGGGGGCAGGAGAAAAACTGTTTTTT
TRBV24-1	-	TRBD1	TRBJ2-4	CATSERGQGLPGIQYF	TGTGCCACCAGTGAGCGGGGACAGGGGCTCCCAGGCATTCAGTACTTC
TRBV19	-	-	TRBJ1-1	CASSIVGGPNTEAFF	TGTGCCAGTAGTATAGTTGGGGGCCCGAACACTGAAGCTTTCTTT
TRBV10-3	-	-	TRBJ1-2	CAISEGARFNYGYTF	TGTGCCATCAGTGAGGGGGCGCGATTCAACTATGGCTACACCTTC
TRBV20-1	once	TRBD1	TRBJ1-6	CSASTGQGSPLHF	TGCAGTGCTAGTACGGGACAGGGCTCACCCCTCCACTTT
TRBV7-9	once	TRBD2	TRBJ2-1	CASSLGLAGRASSYNEQFF	TGTGCCAGCAGCTTAGGATTAGCGGGGCGAGCCAGCTCCTACAATGAGCAGTTCTTC
TRBV29-1	-	TRBD1	TRBJ2-3	CSGDRVGDTQYF	TGCAGCGGGGACAGGGTTGGGGATACGCAGTATTTT
TRBV14	-	-	TRBJ2-2	CASSQVGGADRTGELFF	TGTGCCAGCAGCCAAGTTGGTGGGGCTGATAGGACCGGGGAGCTGTTTTTT
TRBV11-3	once	TRBD2	TRBJ2-5	CASSLKRLAGQETQYF	TGTGCCAGCAGCTTGAAACGACTAGCGGGCCAAGAGACCCAGTACTTC
TRBV29-1	-	-	TRBJ1-1	CSSGTLNTEAFF	TGCAGCTCCGGGACACTCAACACTGAAGCTTTCTTT
TRBV27	-	-	TRBJ2-2	CASSLHRPNTGELFF	TGTGCCAGCAGTTTGCACAGACCGAACACCGGGGAGCTGTTTTTT
TRBV30	-	TRBD1	TRBJ1-1	CAWSGDRGTEAFF	TGTGCCTGGAGTGGTGACAGGGGGACTGAAGCTTTCTTT